The 11 T cell receptor beta chains in this list originate from one sample, sequenced in a study of blood T cell repertoires in COVID-19. Profiled with immunoSEQ multiplex PCR; TCRdb holds only in-frame clones, not every one. The sample has fewer than 200,000 clones, about nine tenths seen once; the top ten hold around 9.5%. Sequencing was done on a sample of PBMCs or T cells enriched from blood (not recorded which). All receptors come from a young woman who had recovered from COVID-19.

This rearrangement joins TRBV7-3 to TRBJ2-3, with 7 bases that match TRBD2. J gave up 6 bases and V 2 bases, and 8 bases lay outside the gene matches. This CDR3 contains 15 residues. The germline gives CDR1 SGHTA, CDR2 FQGTGA. DNA of the CDR3: TGTGCCAGCAGCTTACTTGGGGGGGAGATGGATACGCAGTATTTT. Amino acid sequence: CASSLLGGEMDTQYF.

This clone was detected once. The chain employs TRBV2 and TRBJ1-4; D possibly corresponds to TRBD1 (6 bases). The CDR3 spans 14 residues. The V end lost 5 bases, the J end lost 3 bases, and 10 bases lay between the germline ends. Germline V lookup: CDR1 SNHLY, CDR2 FYNNEI. This chain's CDR3 is CASSWTVANEKLFF. CDR3 coding DNA: TGTGCCAGCAGTTGGACAGTAGCTAATGAAAAACTGTTTTTT.

The V gene is TRBV5-1, the J gene TRBJ2-5, with TRBD2 matching over 13 bases. V lost 2 bases and J lost 5; bases outside the gene matches: 9. Germline lookup yields CDR1 SGHRS and CDR2 YFSETQ. The CDR3 contains 17 residues. The CDR3 DNA reads as TGCGCCAGCAGCTTCGGACTAGCGGGAGCAGGGGGGGAGACCCAGTACTTC. This codes for CASSFGLAGAGGETQYF.

The J gene is TRBJ2-3, the V gene TRBV13; 10 bases are a match to TRBD1. J lost 4 bases, V lost 5 bases, and 9 bases had no gene match. Germline CDR1 PRHDT, CDR2 FYEKMQ (reference sequence). The CDR3 extends over 16 amino acids. This CDR3 reads CASSPGGTGVPDTQYF. CDR3 coding DNA: TGTGCCAGCAGCCCAGGAGGGACAGGGGTACCAGATACGCAGTATTTT.

This chain links TRBV11-1 with TRBJ2-7; D remains unclear. Germline CDR1 is SGHAT and CDR2 is FQDESV (reference sequence). The V gene lost 5 bases and the J gene lost 7 bases, with 12 bases spanning the gap. This CDR3 has 12 amino acids. CDR3 coding DNA: TGTGCCAGCAGCCTGTACGGTCAAGAGCAGTACTTC. It is translated as CASSLYGQEQYF.

The rearrangement links TRBV5-1 to TRBJ1-2; tentative D call: TRBD1 (5 bases). V lost 0 bases and J 3 bases, leaving 9 bases between the germline ends. This CDR3 has 14 residues. CDR1 SGHRS and CDR2 YFSETQ come from the germline V gene. The CDR3 protein is CASSLAGGDYGYTF. In nucleotides, the CDR3 is TGCGCCAGCAGCTTGGCTGGGGGGGACTATGGCTACACCTTC.

The CDR3 coding sequence is TGTGCCAGCAGTGAGTGGCCAGGGTCTAATGAAAAACTGTTTTTT. Translating it yields CASSEWPGSNEKLFF. The genes are TRBV6-1 and TRBJ1-4; D is possibly TRBD1 (5 bases). The germline V gene encodes CDR1 MNHNS and CDR2 SASEGT. CDR3 size: 15 residues. With 3 bases removed from V and 3 bases from J, the gap between germline ends came to 11 bases.

V gene TRBV6-1 combines with J gene TRBJ1-5; unclear D gene. Trimming removed 2 bases from V and 9 bases from J, with 20 bases in between. This CDR3 region has 16 residues. The germline gives CDR1 MNHNS, CDR2 SASEGT. The CDR3 nucleotides are TGTGCCAGCAGTGAAATGGGGAGCCCCGCTGATATGCCCCAGCATTTT. Its translation: CASSEMGSPADMPQHF.

The chain joins TRBV10-3 to TRBJ2-5, with TRBD2 identical over 7 bases. The CDR3 consists of 16 residues. Germline trimming cut 5 bases from V and 2 bases from J; bases unmatched to any gene: 11. CDR1 and CDR2 (germline): ENHRY, SYGVKD. The CDR3 spells CAISLTLSGEQETQYF. DNA of the CDR3: TGTGCCATCAGTCTCACTTTAAGCGGGGAACAAGAGACCCAGTACTTC.

The rearrangement joins TRBV3-1 (or the pseudogene TRBV3-2) to TRBJ1-3, with TRBD1 as a possible D gene (5 bases). With 0 bases removed from V and 1 base from J, the gap between germline ends came to 10 bases. The CDR3 consists of 16 residues. Germline V gives CDR1 LGHDT, CDR2 YNNKEL (reference sequence). CDR3 sequence: CASSQDFWTSGNTIYF. The CDR3 DNA reads TGTGCCAGCAGCCAAGACTTTTGGACATCTGGAAACACCATATATTTT.

The chain employs TRBV5-1 and TRBJ1-5; D perhaps matches TRBD1 (5 bases). The germline CDR1 and CDR2 sequences are SGHRS and YFSETQ. V dropped 1 base and J dropped 4 bases, with 12 bases sitting between them. The length of the CDR3 is 15 residues. This CDR3 reads CASSLYSGGNQPQHF. The DNA for the CDR3 is TGCGCCAGCAGCTTGTATTCGGGGGGGAATCAGCCCCAGCATTTT. The full variable domain, in which reference TRBV5-1 and TRBJ1-5 provide the parts outside the CDR3, is KAGVTQTPRYLIKTRGQQVTLSCSPISGHRSVSWYQQTPGQGLQFLFEYFSETQRNKGNFPGRFSGRQFSNSRSEMNVSTLELGDSALYLCASSLYSGGNQPQHFGDGTRLSIL.